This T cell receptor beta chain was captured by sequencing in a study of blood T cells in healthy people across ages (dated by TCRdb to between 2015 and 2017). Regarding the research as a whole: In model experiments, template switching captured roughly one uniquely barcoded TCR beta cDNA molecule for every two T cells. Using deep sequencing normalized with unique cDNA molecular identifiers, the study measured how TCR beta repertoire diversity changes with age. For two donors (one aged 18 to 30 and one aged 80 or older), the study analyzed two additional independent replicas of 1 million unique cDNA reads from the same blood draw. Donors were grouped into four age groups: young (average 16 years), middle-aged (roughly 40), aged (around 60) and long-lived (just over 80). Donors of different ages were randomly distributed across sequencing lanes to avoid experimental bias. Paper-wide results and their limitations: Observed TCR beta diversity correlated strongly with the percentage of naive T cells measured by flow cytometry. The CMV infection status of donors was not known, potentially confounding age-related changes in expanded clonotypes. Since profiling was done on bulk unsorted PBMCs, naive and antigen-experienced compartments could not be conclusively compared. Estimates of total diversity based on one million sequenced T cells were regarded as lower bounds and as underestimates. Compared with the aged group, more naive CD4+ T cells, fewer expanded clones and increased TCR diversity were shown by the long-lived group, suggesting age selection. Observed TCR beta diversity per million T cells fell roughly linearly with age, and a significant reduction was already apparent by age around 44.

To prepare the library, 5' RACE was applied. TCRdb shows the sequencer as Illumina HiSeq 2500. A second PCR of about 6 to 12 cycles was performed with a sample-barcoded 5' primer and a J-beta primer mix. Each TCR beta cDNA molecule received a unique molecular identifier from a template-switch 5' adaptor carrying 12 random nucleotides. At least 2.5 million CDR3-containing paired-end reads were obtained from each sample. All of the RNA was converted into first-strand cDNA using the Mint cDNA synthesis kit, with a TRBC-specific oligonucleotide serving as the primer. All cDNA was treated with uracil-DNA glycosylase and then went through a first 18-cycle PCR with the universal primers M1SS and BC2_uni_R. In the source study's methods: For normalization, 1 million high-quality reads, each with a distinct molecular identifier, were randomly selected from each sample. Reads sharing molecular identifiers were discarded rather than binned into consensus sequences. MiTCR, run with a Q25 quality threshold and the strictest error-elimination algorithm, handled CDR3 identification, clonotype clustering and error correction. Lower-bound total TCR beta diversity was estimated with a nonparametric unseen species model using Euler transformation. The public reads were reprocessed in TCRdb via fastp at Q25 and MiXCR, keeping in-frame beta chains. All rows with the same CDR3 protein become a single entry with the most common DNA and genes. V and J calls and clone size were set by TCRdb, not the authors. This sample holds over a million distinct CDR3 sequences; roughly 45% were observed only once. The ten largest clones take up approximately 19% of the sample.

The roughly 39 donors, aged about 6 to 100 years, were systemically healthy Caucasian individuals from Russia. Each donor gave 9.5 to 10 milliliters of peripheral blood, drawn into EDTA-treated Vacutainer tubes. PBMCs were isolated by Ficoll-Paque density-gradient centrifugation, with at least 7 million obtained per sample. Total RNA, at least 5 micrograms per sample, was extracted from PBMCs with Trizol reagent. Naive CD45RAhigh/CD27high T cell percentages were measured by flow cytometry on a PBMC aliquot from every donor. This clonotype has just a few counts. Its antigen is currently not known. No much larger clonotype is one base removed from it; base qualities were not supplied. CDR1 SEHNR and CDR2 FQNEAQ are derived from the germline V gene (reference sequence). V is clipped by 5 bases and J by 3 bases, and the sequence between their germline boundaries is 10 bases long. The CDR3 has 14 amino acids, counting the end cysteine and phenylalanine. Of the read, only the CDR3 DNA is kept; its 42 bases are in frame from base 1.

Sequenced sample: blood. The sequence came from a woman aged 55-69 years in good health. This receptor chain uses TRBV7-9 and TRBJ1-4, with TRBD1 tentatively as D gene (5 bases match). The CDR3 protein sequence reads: CASSPMTANEKLFF. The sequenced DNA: TGTGCCAGCAGCCCCATGACAGCTAATGAAAAACTGTTTTTT.